The sequence of this TCR beta chain was determined in a study of blood T cell repertoires in COVID-19. In the study overall: Both acute and convalescent COVID-19 samples were obtained from the United States, Italy and Spain. The cDNA or gDNA used as material had been derived from T cells, B-cell-depleted T cells, or PBMCs.

The V segment lost 1 base and the J segment 9 bases; nucleotides outside the gene matches: 6. Germline lookup yields CDR1 MNHNS and CDR2 SASEGT. The CDR3 sequence is 15 residues long. In the original analysis: Amplification from reference gene primers served as the basis for estimated nucleated cell counts. TCRdb keeps only in-frame clones here, not all; method: immunoSEQ multiplex PCR. V and J calls and clone size are those listed in that table; D and trimming were worked out from the DNA. The sample carries around 250,000 clones, about 80% recorded once. Sample: peripheral blood. The chain is built from TRBV6-1 and TRBJ1-6; TRBD1 matches 7 bases. The receptor comes from a young man who had recovered from COVID-19. DNA of the CDR3: TGTGCCAGCAGTGAAGGAAAAGGGGGCACTTCACCCCTCCACTTT. Residues: CASSEGKGGTSPLHF.